This T cell receptor beta chain was found in a study of low-dose radiotherapy and immunotherapy resistance in tumors. The overall study: Oral administration of aspirin 300 mg daily occurred for four cycles, commencing at cycle 1 day 1.

This clonotype was observed a few times. The sample's time point: before trial treatment. Both TCRalpha and TCRbeta chains were reverse transcribed with V-gene-specific primers. The TCRs were subjected to amplification over 20 PCR cycles employing a constant-region primer in conjunction with a V-primer adapter. In TCRdb, the reads were re-called with MiXCR into one record per CDR3 protein. The data contain approximately 90,000 distinct CDR3 sequences, 18% of them singletons. The specimen was PBMCs, collected before treatment. The sequence was collected from a male donor with prostate cancer.

DNA for the CDR3: TGCGCCAGCAGTGAGTCTGGAAGTCGAGCTGAAGCTTTCTTT. Amino acids: CASSESGSRAEAFF. The chain couples TRBV10-1 to TRBJ1-1; D call uncertain. There are 14 residues in the CDR3. Between the trimmed V and J ends, which lost 0 bases and 6 bases, there was a span of 11 bases. Germline CDR1 WNHNN, CDR2 SYGVQD (reference sequence).